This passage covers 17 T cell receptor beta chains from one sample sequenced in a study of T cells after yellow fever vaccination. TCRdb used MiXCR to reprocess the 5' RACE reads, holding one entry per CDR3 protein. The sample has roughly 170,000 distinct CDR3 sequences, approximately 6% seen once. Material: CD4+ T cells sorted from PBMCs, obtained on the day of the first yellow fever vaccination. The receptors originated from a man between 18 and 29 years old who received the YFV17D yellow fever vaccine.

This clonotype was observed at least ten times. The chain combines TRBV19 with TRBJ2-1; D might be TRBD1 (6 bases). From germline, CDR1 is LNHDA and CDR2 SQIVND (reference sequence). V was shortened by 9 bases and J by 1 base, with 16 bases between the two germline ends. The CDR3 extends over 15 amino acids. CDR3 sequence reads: CASNDRPNSYNEQFF. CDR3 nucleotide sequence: TGTGCCAGCAATGACAGGCCGAATTCCTACAATGAGCAGTTCTTC.

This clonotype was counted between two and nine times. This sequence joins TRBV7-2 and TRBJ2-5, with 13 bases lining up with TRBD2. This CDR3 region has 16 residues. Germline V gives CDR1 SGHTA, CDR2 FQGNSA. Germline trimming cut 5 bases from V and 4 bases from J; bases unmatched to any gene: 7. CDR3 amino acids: CASSDGLAGDSETQYF. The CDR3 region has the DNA TGTGCCAGCAGCGACGGACTAGCGGGGGATTCAGAGACCCAGTACTTC.

The CDR3 is CASSADRAGANVLTF. Written as DNA, the CDR3 is TGTGCCAGCAGTGCTGACAGGGCTGGGGCCAACGTCCTGACTTTC. This chain joins TRBV6-1 and TRBJ2-6, with TRBD1 identical over 7 bases. The CDR3 consists of 15 residues. With V trimmed by 4 bases and J by 2 bases, 2 bases remained unmatched. Germline CDR1 reads MNHNS; CDR2 reads SASEGT.

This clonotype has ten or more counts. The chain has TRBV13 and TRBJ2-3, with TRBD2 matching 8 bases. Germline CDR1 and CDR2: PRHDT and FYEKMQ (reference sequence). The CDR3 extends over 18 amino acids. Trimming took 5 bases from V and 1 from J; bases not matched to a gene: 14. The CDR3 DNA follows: TGTGCCAGCAGCCCTCTGGGCCGCGGGGGGTCGCGCACAGATACGCAGTATTTT. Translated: CASSPLGRGGSRTDTQYF.

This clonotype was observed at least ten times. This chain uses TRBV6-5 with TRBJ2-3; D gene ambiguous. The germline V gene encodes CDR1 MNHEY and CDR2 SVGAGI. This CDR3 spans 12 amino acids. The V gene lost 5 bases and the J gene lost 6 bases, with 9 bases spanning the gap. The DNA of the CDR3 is TGTGCCAGCAGTCACACCACGGATACGCAGTATTTT. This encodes CASSHTTDTQYF.

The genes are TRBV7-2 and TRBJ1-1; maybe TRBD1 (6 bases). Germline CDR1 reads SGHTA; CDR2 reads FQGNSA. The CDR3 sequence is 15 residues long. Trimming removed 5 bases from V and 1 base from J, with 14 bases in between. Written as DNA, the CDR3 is TGTGCCAGCAGCCTAAAACAGGGCAGGAACACTGAAGCTTTCTTT. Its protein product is CASSLKQGRNTEAFF.

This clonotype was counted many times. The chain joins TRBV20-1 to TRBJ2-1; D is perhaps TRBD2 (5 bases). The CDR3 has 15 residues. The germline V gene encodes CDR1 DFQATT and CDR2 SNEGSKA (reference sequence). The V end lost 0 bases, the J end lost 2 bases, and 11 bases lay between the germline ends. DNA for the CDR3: TGCAGTGCTAGAGATCGCGGGCGCGCCTACAATGAGCAGTTCTTC. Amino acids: CSARDRGRAYNEQFF.

The CDR3 DNA reads TGTGCCAGCAGACTAGGGGGACAGGGTAATTCACCCCTCCACTTT. Its translation is CASRLGGQGNSPLHF. This chain links TRBV7-2 with TRBJ1-6; 9 bases fit TRBD1. CDR3 length: 15 residues. Germline trimming cut 6 bases from V and 6 bases from J; bases unmatched to any gene: 6. Germline V gene data show CDR1 as SGHTA and CDR2 as FQGNSA.

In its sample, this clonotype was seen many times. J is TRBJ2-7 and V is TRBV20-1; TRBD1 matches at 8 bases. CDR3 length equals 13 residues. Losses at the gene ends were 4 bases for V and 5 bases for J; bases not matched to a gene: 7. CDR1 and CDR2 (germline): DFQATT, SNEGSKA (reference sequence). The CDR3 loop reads CSATKQGGNEQYF. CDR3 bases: TGCAGTGCTACTAAACAGGGGGGCAACGAGCAGTACTTC.

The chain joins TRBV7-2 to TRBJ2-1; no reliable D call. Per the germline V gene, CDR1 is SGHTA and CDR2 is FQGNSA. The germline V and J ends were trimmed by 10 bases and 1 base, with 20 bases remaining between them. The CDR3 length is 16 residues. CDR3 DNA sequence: TGTGCCATGGGCCCTCGTCTCGTGGGGTCCTACAATGAGCAGTTCTTC. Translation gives CAMGPRLVGSYNEQFF.

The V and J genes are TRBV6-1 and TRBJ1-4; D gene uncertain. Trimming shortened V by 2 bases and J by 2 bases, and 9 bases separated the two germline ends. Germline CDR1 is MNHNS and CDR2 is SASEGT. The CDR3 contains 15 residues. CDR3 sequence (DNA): TGTGCCAGCAGTGAACCCGGTCAGACTAATGAAAAACTGTTTTTT. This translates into CASSEPGQTNEKLFF.

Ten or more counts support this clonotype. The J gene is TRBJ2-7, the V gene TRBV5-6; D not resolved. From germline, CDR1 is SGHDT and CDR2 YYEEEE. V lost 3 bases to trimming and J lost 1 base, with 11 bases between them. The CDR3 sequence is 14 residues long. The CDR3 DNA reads TGTGCCAGCAGCTACGCGGAGAGTTCCTACGAGCAGTACTTC. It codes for CASSYAESSYEQYF.

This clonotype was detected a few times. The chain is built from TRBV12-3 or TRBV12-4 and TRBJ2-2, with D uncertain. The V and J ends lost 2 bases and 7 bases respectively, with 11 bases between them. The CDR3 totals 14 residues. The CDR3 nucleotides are TGTGCCAGCAGTTTAAGGGCCTTGATCGGGGAGCTGTTTTTT. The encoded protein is CASSLRALIGELFF.

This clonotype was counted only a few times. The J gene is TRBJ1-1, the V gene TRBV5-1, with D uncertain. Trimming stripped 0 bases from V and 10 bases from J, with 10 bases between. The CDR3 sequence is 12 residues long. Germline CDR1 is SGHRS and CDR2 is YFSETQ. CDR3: CASSLEGSVAFF. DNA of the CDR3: TGCGCCAGCAGCTTGGAAGGGTCCGTAGCTTTCTTT.

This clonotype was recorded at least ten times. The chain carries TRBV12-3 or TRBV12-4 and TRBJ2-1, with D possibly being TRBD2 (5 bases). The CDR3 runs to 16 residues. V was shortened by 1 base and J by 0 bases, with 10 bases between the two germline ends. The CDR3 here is CASSLEGSSSYNEQFF. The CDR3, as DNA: TGTGCCAGCAGTTTAGAAGGGAGCAGCTCCTACAATGAGCAGTTCTTC.

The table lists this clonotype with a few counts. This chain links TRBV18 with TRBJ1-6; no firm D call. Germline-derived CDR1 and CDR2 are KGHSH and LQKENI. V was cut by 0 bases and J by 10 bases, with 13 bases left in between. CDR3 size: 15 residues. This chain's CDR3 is CASSPPGGLVSPLHF. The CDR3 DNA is TGTGCCAGCTCACCACCGGGAGGGTTGGTGTCACCCCTCCACTTT.

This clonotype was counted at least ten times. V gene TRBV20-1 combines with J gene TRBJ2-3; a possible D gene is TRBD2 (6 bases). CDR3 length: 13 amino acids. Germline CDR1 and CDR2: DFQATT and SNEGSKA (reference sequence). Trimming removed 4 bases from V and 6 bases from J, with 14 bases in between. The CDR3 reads CSANLPAGDTQYF. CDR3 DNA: TGCAGTGCTAATCTCCCCGCGGGGGATACGCAGTATTTT.